The entry below describes one TCR beta chain. Its antigen remains unknown. One entry per CDR3 protein, called by TCRdb with MiXCR from the reads. The sample consists of a few hundred thousand distinct CDR3 sequences, roughly 9.5% of them appearing once. The sample comes from a study of T cell repertoires in cytomegalovirus infection. Study-wide results and caveats: Clonotype analysis showed dominance of the ex vivo response by HLA-C-restricted CMV-specific TCR beta clonotypes. Using cumulative public TCR beta family frequency, the authors identified those who carried CMV together with the relevant HLA.

CDR3 size: 19 residues. V was pared by 3 bases and J by 2 bases, with 10 bases of the junction left unmatched. Germline V gene sequence: CDR1 SEHNR, CDR2 FQNEAQ (reference sequence). This TCR derives from a human donor in good health (CMV status not recorded). Some clones in this sample may be carry-over from other donors' samples. Source material: PBMCs. The chain links TRBV7-9 to TRBJ2-3, with TRBD2 matching 14 bases. The CDR3 DNA is TGTGCCAGCAGCTTCCTGACGGGACTAGCGGGAGCGCCCACAGATACGCAGTATTTT. Amino acid sequence: CASSFLTGLAGAPTDTQYF.